One sample yielded the 7 T cell receptor beta chains listed below, sequenced in a study of CD8 T cells in Susac syndrome. Roughly 0.5 to 1 ug RNA was reverse transcribed with random hexamers. A single record per CDR3 protein comes from TCRdb applying MiXCR to the immunoSEQ multiplex PCR reads. This table has over 350,000 distinct CDR3 sequences, roughly 85% appearing once. Sequenced: CD8+ T cells from PBMCs. The receptors were sampled from a human donor with multiple sclerosis.

The CDR3 is CSVEDAGYGYTF. The CDR3, as DNA: TGCAGCGTTGAAGATGCGGGCTATGGCTACACCTTC. The rearrangement joins TRBV29-1 to TRBJ1-2; no reliable D call. Germline values: CDR1 SQVTM, CDR2 ANQGSEA. Trimming took off 0 bases at V and 4 bases at J, with 6 bases between the two ends. This CDR3 is 12 amino acids long.

This clonotype occurred once. The chain carries TRBV28 and TRBJ2-1; D is undetermined. This CDR3 is 13 amino acids long. Trimming pared 8 bases from V and 5 bases from J, leaving 13 bases between. Germline V gives CDR1 MDHEN, CDR2 SYDVKM. The CDR3 DNA reads as TGTGCCAGCTACCTAGTACTAAACAATGAGCAGTTCTTC. Translated, it gives CASYLVLNNEQFF.

For the CDR3, the DNA is TGTGCCAGCAGTTTATCTCGGACCACCGGGGAGCTGTTTTTT. Amino acids: CASSLSRTTGELFF. The V and J genes are TRBV27 and TRBJ2-2; D uncertain. The CDR3 totals 14 residues. Germline V gene data show CDR1 as MNHEY and CDR2 as SMNVEV (reference sequence). Deletions cut 0 bases from V and 4 bases from J, with 6 bases between.

CDR3 sequence (DNA): TGCGCCAGCAGCACTGGGGACGGGACAGGGGATAATGAGCAGTTCTTC. Translated, it gives CASSTGDGTGDNEQFF. This chain links TRBV5-1 with TRBJ2-1, with 10 bases that match TRBD1. Germline V gives CDR1 SGHRS, CDR2 YFSETQ. The CDR3 is 16 residues long. After removal of 4 bases from V and 7 bases from J, the junction contained 11 bases not matched to a gene.

Here the CDR3 DNA reads TGTGCCAGCAGTGAAGCGTTCGGCAGGGGTTCAGGCGGAGAAGCTTTCTTT. Protein product: CASSEAFGRGSGGEAFF. The chain combines TRBV6-1 with TRBJ1-1; weak D call: TRBD1 (6 bases). From germline, CDR1 is MNHNS and CDR2 SASEGT. Trimming took off 0 bases at V and 8 bases at J, with 22 bases between the two ends. The CDR3 has 17 residues.

This CDR3 reads CASSPSGLLNTEAFF. Written as DNA, the CDR3 is TGTGCCAGCAGCCCGTCCGGACTGTTGAACACTGAAGCTTTCTTT. The J gene is TRBJ1-1, the V gene TRBV6-1; D is unclear. The CDR3 is made up of 15 amino acids. V was trimmed by 6 bases and J by 0 bases, leaving 14 bases between them. The germline CDR1 and CDR2 sequences are MNHNS and SASEGT.

The V and J genes are TRBV4-2 and TRBJ2-3; D is ambiguous. The germline V gene has CDR1 LGHNA and CDR2 YNFKEQ. V lost 1 base to trimming and J lost 4 bases, with 15 bases between them. This CDR3 is 16 amino acids long. CDR3 region: CASSQASRSLSDTQYF. The CDR3 DNA is TGTGCCAGCAGCCAAGCCTCTCGATCCTTGTCAGATACGCAGTATTTT.